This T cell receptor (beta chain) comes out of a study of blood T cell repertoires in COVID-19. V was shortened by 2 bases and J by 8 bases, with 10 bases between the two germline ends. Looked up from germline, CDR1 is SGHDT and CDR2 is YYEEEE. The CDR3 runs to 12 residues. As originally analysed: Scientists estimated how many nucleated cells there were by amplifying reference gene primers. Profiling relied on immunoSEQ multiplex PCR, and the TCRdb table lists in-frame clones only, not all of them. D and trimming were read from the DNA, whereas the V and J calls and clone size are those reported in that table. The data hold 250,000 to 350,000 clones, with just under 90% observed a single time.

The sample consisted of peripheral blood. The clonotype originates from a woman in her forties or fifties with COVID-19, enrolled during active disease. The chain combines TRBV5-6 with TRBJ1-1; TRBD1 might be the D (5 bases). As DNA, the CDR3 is TGTGCCAGCAGCTTTCAGGGAAGCGAAGCTTTCTTT. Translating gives CASSFQGSEAFF.